Presented here are 30 T cell receptor beta chains from one specimen sequenced in a study of blood T cell repertoires in COVID-19. Clones were sequenced by immunoSEQ multiplex PCR, and TCRdb holds only the in-frame ones, with some missing. The data hold under 200,000 clones, with 70% to 85% observed a single time. The sequenced material came from peripheral blood. Receptors originate from an elderly woman with acute or convalescent COVID-19.

The V and J genes are TRBV5-1 and TRBJ2-3; 9 nucleotides agree with TRBD1. V trimming: 3 bases; J trimming: 3 bases; junction bases outside the gene matches: 8. CDR3 length: 16 amino acids. Germline V CDR1 and CDR2: SGHRS, YFSETQ. CDR3 in amino acids: CASSWTGTGMTDTQYF. The CDR3 DNA is TGCGCCAGCAGCTGGACCGGGACAGGGATGACAGATACGCAGTATTTT.

J is TRBJ2-3 and V is TRBV2; a possible D gene is TRBD1 (5 bases). Germline V gene sequence: CDR1 SNHLY, CDR2 FYNNEI. With 7 bases removed from V and 6 bases from J, the gap between germline ends came to 14 bases. This CDR3 is built from 13 residues. The CDR3 here is CASTRADGDTQYF. The CDR3 DNA sequence: TGTGCCAGCACCAGGGCCGACGGGGATACGCAGTATTTT.

The chain has TRBV3-1 (or the pseudogene TRBV3-2) and TRBJ2-7; TRBD1 agrees at 7 bases. V gave up 1 base and J gave up 2 bases; unmatched junction bases: 8. Germline V lookup: CDR1 LGHDT, CDR2 YNNKEL (reference sequence). The CDR3 runs to 16 residues. As DNA, the CDR3 is TGTGCCAGCAGCCAAGGACAGGGTTTGAGGACCTACGAGCAGTACTTC. This sequence encodes CASSQGQGLRTYEQYF.

This clone was observed a handful of times. The rearrangement uses TRBV4-3 and TRBJ2-7; TRBD1 matches at 8 bases. CDR1 is LGHNA and CDR2 is YSLEER in the germline V gene. Unmatched junction bases numbered 7, after V lost 6 bases and J lost 3 bases. The CDR3 is made up of 14 amino acids. CDR3 sequence reads: CASSQGAGDYEQYF. The CDR3 nucleotides are TGCGCCAGCAGTCAGGGGGCAGGGGACTACGAGCAGTACTTC.

J is TRBJ1-3 and V is TRBV18; TRBD1 matches 7 bases. Germline CDR1 and CDR2: KGHSH and LQKENI. V lost 6 bases to trimming and J lost 2 bases; unmatched junction nucleotides: 7. CDR3 length: 15 residues. In DNA form, the CDR3 reads TGTGCCAGCTCCTGGGACAGTAATACTGGAAACACCATATATTTT. This encodes CASSWDSNTGNTIYF.

The rearrangement uses TRBV3-1 (or the pseudogene TRBV3-2) and TRBJ2-7, with D perhaps matching TRBD2 (6 bases). Trimming left V 3 bases short and J 3 bases short, with 21 bases between. The CDR3 loop spans 17 amino acids. The V gene's germline CDR1 is LGHDT and CDR2 YNNKEL (reference sequence). CDR3 in DNA: TGTGCCAGCAGCCACGGAGGGCATCGGGGTCAGGACTACGAGCAGTACTTC. Translating gives CASSHGGHRGQDYEQYF.

V is TRBV11-2 and J is TRBJ1-1; D unresolved. Per the germline V gene, CDR1 is SGHAT and CDR2 is FQNNGV. The V and J ends lost 1 base and 1 base respectively, with 7 bases between them. The CDR3 has 14 residues. The CDR3 reads CASSLGRWNTEAFF. As DNA, the CDR3 is TGTGCCAGCAGCTTAGGCAGGTGGAACACTGAAGCTTTCTTT.

The V call is TRBV7-9, the J call TRBJ1-4, with TRBD1 matching over 7 bases. CDR3 length: 14 residues. CDR1 SEHNR and CDR2 FQNEAQ come from the germline V gene (reference sequence). The ends lost 1 base at V and 7 bases at J; junction bases unmatched: 3. As DNA, the CDR3 is TGTGCCAGCAGCTTAGGAGGGGGCCGTGAAAAACTGTTTTTT. It codes for CASSLGGGREKLFF.

The chain carries TRBV7-3 and TRBJ2-1; tentatively, D is TRBD2 (6 bases). CDR3 length: 15 amino acids. V was cut by 5 bases and J by 0 bases, with 11 bases left in between. Germline V CDR1 and CDR2: SGHTA, FQGTGA. The chain's CDR3 is CASSKTRSSYNEQFF. The CDR3 DNA follows: TGTGCCAGCAGCAAGACTAGGAGCTCCTACAATGAGCAGTTCTTC.

The CDR3: CASSPGTGGFRGTGELFF. The CDR3, as DNA: TGCGCCAGCAGTCCCGGGACAGGGGGTTTTAGGGGCACCGGGGAGCTGTTTTTT. The gene calls are TRBV5-1 and TRBJ2-2; 11 bases map to TRBD1. This CDR3 has 18 residues. CDR1 is SGHRS and CDR2 is YFSETQ in the germline V gene. V was pared by 5 bases and J by 4 bases, with 13 bases of the junction left unmatched.

The CDR3 region is CASSRRFLGVHYEQYF. The CDR3 DNA sequence: TGTGCCAGCAGCCGACGGTTTTTAGGGGTTCACTACGAGCAGTACTTC. The chain recombines TRBV3-1 (or the pseudogene TRBV3-2) with TRBJ2-7, with TRBD1 as a possible D gene (5 bases). Trimming took off 4 bases at V and 3 bases at J, with 19 bases between the two ends. The CDR3 consists of 16 residues. Looked up from germline, CDR1 is LGHDT and CDR2 is YNNKEL (reference sequence).

This chain joins TRBV7-9 and TRBJ1-3; 9 bases fit TRBD1. CDR1 is SEHNR, CDR2 FQNEAQ, per germline (reference sequence). Trimming removed 6 bases from V and 0 bases from J; junction bases left unmatched: 9. This CDR3 comprises 17 residues. CDR3 coding DNA: TGTGCCAGCAGGGGACAGGGTAATGGGAGCTCTGGAAACACCATATATTTT. The encoded protein is CASRGQGNGSSGNTIYF.

The table lists this clone with a count of one. The V gene is TRBV19, the J gene TRBJ2-5, with 9 bases identical to TRBD1. Germline CDR1 and CDR2: LNHDA and SQIVND (reference sequence). The CDR3 covers 14 residues. V was clipped by 5 bases and J by 6 bases; unmatched bases: 7. Here the CDR3 reads CASSPQGAAKTQYF. The CDR3, as DNA: TGTGCCAGTAGTCCACAGGGGGCGGCGAAGACCCAGTACTTC.

The chain links TRBV12-3 or TRBV12-4 to TRBJ1-3, with D perhaps matching TRBD1 (6 bases). The V end lost 5 bases, the J end lost 4 bases, and 9 bases lay between the germline ends. The CDR3 sequence is 13 residues long. CDR3 DNA: TGTGCCAGCAGTACAGGGATAGGAAACACCATATATTTT. Translated, it gives CASSTGIGNTIYF.

V usage is TRBV7-8 and J usage is TRBJ2-1; possibly TRBD2 for D (5 bases). Germline assignment: CDR1 SGHVS and CDR2 FQNEAQ. V lost 1 base, J lost 3 bases, and 10 bases lay in between. The CDR3 totals 15 residues. In nucleotides, the CDR3 is TGTGCCAGCAGCTTAGAGGAGGTTCGCTACAATGAGCAGTTCTTC. Its protein product is CASSLEEVRYNEQFF.

V and J are TRBV9 and TRBJ2-7; D perhaps matches TRBD1 (5 bases). The germline V gene encodes CDR1 SGDLS and CDR2 YYNGEE. This CDR3 contains 16 residues. The V end lost 0 bases, the J end lost 7 bases, and 20 bases lay between the germline ends. This chain's CDR3 is CASSVEWQGKSSEQYF. The CDR3, as DNA: TGTGCCAGCAGCGTAGAGTGGCAGGGAAAGTCCTCGGAGCAGTACTTC.

V gene TRBV19 combines with J gene TRBJ1-6; TRBD1 aligns across 7 bases. The CDR3 extends over 14 amino acids. The trim removed 5 bases at V and 7 bases at J, leaving 5 bases unmatched. Per the germline V gene, CDR1 is LNHDA and CDR2 is SQIVND (reference sequence). The DNA for the CDR3 is TGTGCCAGTAGTGGAGGACAGGAGAATTCACCCCTCCACTTT. This gives the protein CASSGGQENSPLHF.

The chain recombines TRBV6-5 with TRBJ2-3; TRBD2 matches 11 bases. The germline gives CDR1 MNHEY, CDR2 SVGAGI. This CDR3 is 15 amino acids long. J lost 7 bases, V lost 6 bases, and 9 bases had no gene match. The CDR3 region has the DNA TGTGCCAGCAGCCTTACTAGCGGGGGTCCGAATACGCAGTATTTT. Encoded protein: CASSLTSGGPNTQYF.

The chain links TRBV21-1 to TRBJ1-4. TRBV21-1 is tagged as a pseudogene. CDR3 length: 16 amino acids. The CDR3 sequence: CASSPTPGEGNEKLFF. The CDR3 DNA follows: TGTGCCAGCAGCCCCACTCCAGGGGAGGGTAATGAAAAACTGTTTTTT.

This chain uses TRBV30 with TRBJ1-1; TRBD1 matches 8 bases. Germline loops: CDR1 GTSNPN, CDR2 SVGIG (reference sequence). V was pared by 5 bases and J by 5 bases, with 4 bases of the junction left unmatched. The CDR3 totals 12 residues. CDR3 in amino acids: CAWDRGETEAFF. CDR3 DNA: TGTGCCTGGGACAGGGGTGAAACTGAAGCTTTCTTT.

This clone was detected only once. V gene TRBV2 combines with J gene TRBJ2-7, with 9 bases matching TRBD2. Germline V CDR1 and CDR2: SNHLY, FYNNEI. CDR3 length: 15 residues. V was clipped by 5 bases and J by 6 bases; unmatched bases: 11. CDR3 protein: CASSIPSGGPGEQYF. The CDR3 DNA follows: TGTGCCAGCAGTATCCCCAGCGGGGGGCCGGGCGAGCAGTACTTC.

J is TRBJ2-6 and V is TRBV4-1; D is uncertain. The CDR3 extends over 16 amino acids. Between the trimmed V and J ends, which lost 1 base and 12 bases, there was a span of 19 bases. Germline assignment: CDR1 MGHRA and CDR2 YSYEKL. CDR3: CASSQAPQAWASVLTF. In DNA, the CDR3 is TGCGCCAGCAGCCAAGCCCCTCAGGCTTGGGCGAGCGTCCTGACTTTC.

The chain is built from TRBV7-9 and TRBJ1-1; possible D gene TRBD1, 6 bases. Germline-derived CDR1 and CDR2 are SEHNR and FQNEAQ (reference sequence). This CDR3 contains 12 residues. V was pared by 3 bases and J by 8 bases, with 10 bases between. Written as DNA, the CDR3 is TGTGCCAGCAGCTTTTCGGACAGAGAAGCTTTCTTT. Its protein is CASSFSDREAFF.

The rearrangement uses TRBV3-1 (or the pseudogene TRBV3-2) and TRBJ1-1; 7 nucleotides line up with TRBD1. CDR1 is LGHDT and CDR2 is YNNKEL in the germline V gene (reference sequence). J gave up 4 bases and V 3 bases, and 5 bases lay outside the gene matches. CDR3 length: 14 residues. The CDR3 protein is CASSHLTGATEAFF. CDR3 bases: TGTGCCAGCAGCCACCTAACAGGGGCCACTGAAGCTTTCTTT.

The chain recombines TRBV18 with TRBJ2-3, with D possibly TRBD2 on 7 matching bases. CDR3 size: 17 residues. Germline V gene lookup returns CDR1 KGHSH and CDR2 LQKENI. V was trimmed by 4 bases and J by 3 bases, leaving 20 bases between them. The CDR3 DNA follows: TGTGCCAGCTCACGCCTGGGGGGGGCCCTAAGTACAGATACGCAGTATTTT. Translation: CASSRLGGALSTDTQYF. The full variable domain, its missing parts supplied by reference TRBV18 and TRBJ2-3, is NAGVMQNPRHLVRRRGQEARLRCSPMKGHSHVYWYRQLPEEGLKFMVYLQKENIIDESGMPKERFSAEFPKEGPSILRIQQVVRGDSAAYFCASSRLGGALSTDTQYFGPGTRLTVL.

V gene TRBV3-1 (or the pseudogene TRBV3-2) combines with J gene TRBJ1-4; TRBD1 matches 9 bases. The CDR3 runs to 14 residues. V shed 4 bases, J shed 5 bases, and the junction held 2 bases outside the gene matches. Germline CDR1 LGHDT, CDR2 YNNKEL (reference sequence). CDR3 sequence: CASSRDRVNEKLFF. The CDR3 DNA reads as TGTGCCAGCAGCCGGGACAGGGTCAATGAAAAACTGTTTTTT.

The chain links TRBV5-4 to TRBJ2-5, with 8 bases aligning to TRBD1. The germline V gene has CDR1 SGHNT and CDR2 YYREEE (reference sequence). CDR3 size: 14 residues. The V segment lost 4 bases and the J segment 3 bases; nucleotides outside the gene matches: 5. Written as DNA, the CDR3 is TGTGCCAGCAGCCTCAAGACAGGGGAAGAGACCCAGTACTTC. Translating gives CASSLKTGEETQYF.

V is TRBV7-3 and J is TRBJ2-5; the match to TRBD2 covers 8 bases. CDR3 size: 13 residues. Germline CDR1 reads SGHTA; CDR2 reads FQGTGA. The trim removed 5 bases at V and 4 bases at J, leaving 3 bases unmatched. The CDR3: CASSLGLGETQYF. CDR3 DNA: TGTGCCAGCAGCCTGGGACTAGGAGAGACCCAGTACTTC.

The V gene is TRBV5-1, the J gene TRBJ1-2, with 10 nucleotides matching TRBD1. Unmatched junction bases numbered 8, after V lost 1 base and J lost 8 bases. The CDR3 spans 15 residues. Germline values: CDR1 SGHRS, CDR2 YFSETQ. CDR3 DNA sequence: TGCGCCAGCAGCTTGAACGAGGGACAGGGGACAGGCTACACCTTC. Protein product: CASSLNEGQGTGYTF.

The CDR3 nucleotides read TGTGCCAGCAGCGATCAACAGGGGCTCATAACTGAAGCTTTCTTT. This encodes CASSDQQGLITEAFF. V usage is TRBV9 and J usage is TRBJ1-1; the match to TRBD1 covers 7 bases. The junction had 10 bases not matched to a gene; V was cut back by 3 bases and J by 5 bases. The CDR3 runs to 15 residues. Germline V gene lookup returns CDR1 SGDLS and CDR2 YYNGEE.